These T cell receptor beta chains were read from a single sample in a study of Graves' ophthalmopathy and Graves' hyperthyroidism. MiXCR, applied by TCRdb to the multiplex PCR reads, yields one record per CDR3 protein. Of roughly 350,000 distinct CDR3 sequences in the sample, about a sixth were seen once. Sequencing used peripheral blood. All receptors derive from an adult woman with stable Graves' hyperthyroidism. Each CDR3 is given with its conserved first and last residue.

J | V | CDR3
TRBJ1-3 | TRBV12-3/TRBV12-4 | CASSPTGTSGNTIYF
TRBJ1-5 | TRBV6-2/TRBV6-3 | CASSYSFGGNQPQHF
TRBJ1-3 | TRBV12-3/TRBV12-4 | CASSQDASSGNTIYF
TRBJ2-7 | TRBV9 | CASSVTQGSYEQYF
TRBJ1-5 | TRBV4-1 | CASSQDLKTGGFFYSNQPQHF
TRBJ1-5 | TRBV19 | CASSMVSNQPQHF
TRBJ1-6 | TRBV12-3/TRBV12-4 | CASSLTENYSPLHF
TRBJ2-6 | TRBV7-3 | CASASQSTPGANVLTF
TRBJ2-5 | TRBV9 | CASSVEGYQETQYF
TRBJ2-7 | TRBV12-3/TRBV12-4 | CASSMTGDDQYF
TRBJ1-6 | TRBV30 | CAWRRRDNSPLHF
TRBJ2-7 | TRBV12-3/TRBV12-4 | CASRVQGGSEQYF
TRBJ2-2 | TRBV20-1 | CSARPRLAGVTGELFF
TRBJ1-4 | TRBV30 | CAWSGDNNEKLFF
TRBJ1-1 | TRBV4-3 | CASSQDLYRVRDDTEAFF
TRBJ2-5 | TRBV18 | CASSLASGRAETQYF
TRBJ2-2 | TRBV3-1 | CASSQRGRTPNTGELFF
TRBJ2-5 | TRBV12-3/TRBV12-4 | CASSFRQGRSGETQYF
TRBJ2-2 | TRBV12-3/TRBV12-4 | CASSFSGTPNTGELFF
TRBJ2-7 | TRBV6-2/TRBV6-3 | CASRPTVFVEQYF
TRBJ2-7 | TRBV28 | CASSSRTSGRAIHEQYF
TRBJ1-2 | TRBV5-1 | CASSSTTGVEGLNYGYTF
TRBJ2-2 | TRBV11-2 | CASIGSGHANTGELFF
TRBJ2-2 | TRBV11-2 | CASSYPESLANTGELFF
TRBJ2-7 | TRBV30 | CAWSGGYGSYEQYF
TRBJ2-7 | TRBV20-1 | CSALGLAGGSYEQYF
TRBJ2-2 | TRBV5-1 | CASSLAKNTGELFF
TRBJ2-7 | TRBV6-5 | CASSYSGYLYF
TRBJ2-4 | TRBV28 | CASSTGKNIQYF
TRBJ2-5 | TRBV18 | CASSPGQEETQYF
TRBJ1-1 | TRBV6-1 | CASSEGGDTEAFF
TRBJ2-7 | TRBV11-2 | CASSSPGKYEQYF
TRBJ1-5 | TRBV27 | CASSLGVDQPQHF
TRBJ1-3 | TRBV6-1 | CASSPGQGLSGNTIYF
TRBJ1-3 | TRBV12-3/TRBV12-4 | CASSSQLLSGNTIYF
TRBJ1-1 | TRBV9 | CASSQTGGGTTEAFF
TRBJ2-7 | TRBV12-3/TRBV12-4 | CASSSDTLYEQYF
TRBJ2-7 | TRBV20-1 | CSARDGGIQFPYEQYF
TRBJ1-6 | TRBV28 | CASSWAGGGNSPLHF
TRBJ2-2 | TRBV12-3/TRBV12-4 | CASSPLAGGSTGELFF
TRBJ2-7 | TRBV20-1 | CSAHSVGSYEQYF